This passage covers 26 T cell receptor beta chains from one sample sequenced in a study of blood T cells in healthy people across ages. Next came a second PCR, run for about 7 to 12 cycles, which used a sample-barcoded 5' primer along with a J-beta primer mix. TCRdb analysed the 5' RACE reads with MiXCR anew, one entry per CDR3 protein. The sample records about 640,000 distinct CDR3 sequences, about 53% being singletons. The material sequenced was blood. The receptor set was obtained from a man between 60 and 75 years old in good health.

This chain joins TRBV12-3 or TRBV12-4 and TRBJ2-5; D remains unclear. V was cut by 3 bases and J by 1 base, with 12 bases left in between. The length of the CDR3 is 15 residues. The CDR3 region has the DNA TGTGCCAGCAGTTTTGGCGCGAGCCCCCAAGAGACCCAGTACTTC. Protein product: CASSFGASPQETQYF.

The V call is TRBV15, the J call TRBJ2-5; D is perhaps TRBD1 (5 bases). CDR1 is LNHNV, CDR2 YYDKDF, per germline (reference sequence). The CDR3 is made up of 17 amino acids. V lost 0 bases and J 2 bases, leaving 16 bases between the germline ends. The CDR3 bases are TGTGCCACCAGCAGAGATTTGGGGCGGACCCGGCAAGAGACCCAGTACTTC. Protein: CATSRDLGRTRQETQYF. The full variable domain, with the rest looked up from reference TRBV15 and TRBJ2-5, is DAMVIQNPRYQVTQFGKPVTLSCSQTLNHNVMYWYQQKSSQAPKLLFHYYDKDFNNEADTPDNFQSRRPNTSFCFLDIRSPGLGDTAMYLCATSRDLGRTRQETQYFGPGTRLLVL.

This chain joins TRBV12-3 or TRBV12-4 and TRBJ2-3; a weak D match, TRBD1 (5 bases). CDR3 size: 15 residues. Trimming took off 6 bases at V and 2 bases at J, with 15 bases between the two ends. CDR3 nucleotides: TGTGCCAGCAGGCTCGGACAAACGAACACAGATACGCAGTATTTT. Protein product: CASRLGQTNTDTQYF.

This clonotype was seen more than once but under ten times. The rearrangement joins TRBV7-2 to TRBJ2-1, with 7 bases fitting TRBD2. The CDR3 runs 17 residues. In germline, CDR1 is SGHTA, CDR2 FQGNSA. V was pared by 5 bases and J by 2 bases, with 12 bases of the junction left unmatched. CDR3 sequence reads: CASSHDRASGPYNEQFF. The CDR3 bases are TGTGCCAGCAGCCATGACCGGGCTAGCGGACCCTACAATGAGCAGTTCTTC.

V usage is TRBV3-1 and J usage is TRBJ2-4; the D is unclear. Germline V gene sequence: CDR1 LGHDT, CDR2 YNNKEL (reference sequence). The V and J ends lost 0 bases and 13 bases respectively, with 22 bases between them. CDR3 length equals 16 residues. The CDR3 DNA follows: TGTGCCAGCAGCCAAGATGGTGGTGGGCCATACAATGAGCAGTACTTC. Its protein product is CASSQDGGGPYNEQYF.

The rearrangement uses TRBV10-3 and TRBJ1-5, with TRBD1 identical over 8 bases. The CDR3 totals 16 residues. Germline V lookup: CDR1 ENHRY, CDR2 SYGVKD. After removal of 0 bases from V and 4 bases from J, the junction contained 5 bases not matched to a gene. The CDR3 nucleotides read TGTGCCATCAGTGAGTCTCCCAGGGGGCTTAATCAGCCCCAGCATTTT. Amino acid sequence: CAISESPRGLNQPQHF.

This clonotype turned up a few times. This chain links TRBV4-1 with TRBJ1-4; D gene ambiguous. The CDR3 extends over 16 amino acids. CDR1 is MGHRA and CDR2 is YSYEKL in the germline V gene. The ends were cut back, 3 bases at V and 0 bases at J, with 11 bases in the middle. CDR3 in DNA: TGCGCCAGCAGCCATCGGACCGGGGCAACTAATGAAAAACTGTTTTTT. Its protein is CASSHRTGATNEKLFF.

The chain combines TRBV2 with TRBJ1-4; D is possibly TRBD1 (5 bases). The germline gives CDR1 SNHLY, CDR2 FYNNEI. The CDR3 is 14 amino acids. Trimming took off 3 bases at V and 8 bases at J, with 13 bases between the two ends. CDR3 sequence reads: CASSERTTHEKLFF. The CDR3 nucleotides read TGTGCCAGCAGTGAGAGGACAACCCACGAAAAACTGTTTTTT. The whole variable domain, filled in from reference TRBV2 and TRBJ1-4, reads EPEVTQTPSHQVTQMGQEVILRCVPISNHLYFYWYRQILGQKVEFLVSFYNNEISEKSEIFDDQFSVERPDGSNFTLKIRSTKLEDSAMYFCASSERTTHEKLFFGSGTQLSVL.

The V and J genes are TRBV11-2 and TRBJ2-1, with TRBD2 matching over 9 bases. Germline assignment: CDR1 SGHAT and CDR2 FQNNGV. This CDR3 comprises 17 residues. V lost 3 bases to trimming and J lost 6 bases; unmatched junction nucleotides: 12. As DNA, the CDR3 is TGTGCCAGCAGCTTGGTGTTGCAGCGGGGGGCCTCCAATGAGCAGTTCTTC. It yields the protein CASSLVLQRGASNEQFF. Full variable domain (outside the CDR3, taken from reference TRBV11-2 and TRBJ2-1): EAGVAQSPRYKIIEKRQSVAFWCNPISGHATLYWYQQILGQGPKLLIQFQNNGVVDDSQLPKDRFSAERLKGVDSTLKIQPAKLEDSAVYLCASSLVLQRGASNEQFFGPGTRLTVL.

The chain has TRBV11-2 and TRBJ1-2; possible D gene TRBD1, 5 bases. V lost 5 bases and J 8 bases, leaving 18 bases between the germline ends. Looked up from germline, CDR1 is SGHAT and CDR2 is FQNNGV. The CDR3 extends over 14 amino acids. This chain's CDR3 is CASSPNGAQGGYTF. The CDR3 DNA sequence: TGTGCCAGCAGCCCTAATGGGGCGCAGGGCGGCTACACCTTC.

This clonotype showed up just a few times. J is TRBJ2-1 and V is TRBV25-1; a possible D gene is TRBD2 (7 bases). TRBJ2-7 matches the DNA end more closely, so the J call is doubtful. The CDR3 covers 12 residues. CDR1 MGHDK and CDR2 SYGVNS come from the germline V gene. Here the CDR3 DNA reads TGTGCCAGTTGGGGGGGCTACAATGAGCAGTACTTC. It codes for CASWGGYNEQYF.

This sequence joins TRBV3-1 and TRBJ1-2; 8 positions agree with TRBD1. V shed 1 base and J 7 bases; nucleotides not matched to a gene: 5. Germline V lookup: CDR1 LGHDT, CDR2 YNNKEL (reference sequence). The CDR3 extends over 14 amino acids. The CDR3, as DNA: TGTGCCAGCAGCCAAGCAACAGGGGGGTTTGGCTACACCTTC. This sequence encodes CASSQATGGFGYTF.

J is TRBJ2-1 and V is TRBV10-1, with 9 bases matching TRBD1. The CDR3 sequence is 14 residues long. Germline V CDR1 and CDR2: WNHNN, SYGVQD (reference sequence). V shed 6 bases, J shed 8 bases, and the junction held 8 bases outside the gene matches. The CDR3 spells CASSADRGDDEQFF. The CDR3 coding sequence is TGCGCCAGCAGCGCGGACAGGGGTGACGATGAGCAGTTCTTC.

The CDR3 DNA is TGTGCCAGCAGCCCCAAAGAGACTAGCTCCAGAAAGTTCTTC. It encodes CASSPKETSSRKFF. The chain combines TRBV7-8 with TRBJ2-1; 7 bases agree with TRBD2. Germline V gene sequence: CDR1 SGHVS, CDR2 FQNEAQ. The CDR3 loop spans 14 amino acids. V lost 5 bases to trimming and J lost 14 bases; unmatched junction nucleotides: 15.

At least ten counts were recorded for this clonotype. V is TRBV7-2 and J is TRBJ2-5; tentatively, D is TRBD1 (6 bases). The V end lost 5 bases, the J end lost 2 bases, and 12 bases lay between the germline ends. Germline CDR1 SGHTA, CDR2 FQGNSA. This CDR3 is built from 14 residues. The CDR3 sequence: CASSGQRGQETQYF. CDR3 nucleotides: TGTGCCAGCAGCGGACAGAGGGGGCAAGAGACCCAGTACTTC.

The gene calls are TRBV5-1 and TRBJ1-1; weak D call: TRBD1 (6 bases). The V gene lost 0 bases and the J gene lost 7 bases, with 13 bases spanning the gap. The length of the CDR3 is 14 residues. Germline-derived CDR1 and CDR2 are SGHRS and YFSETQ. The CDR3 region has the DNA TGCGCCAGCAGCTTGGTGTCGGGGGCGGGTGAAGCTTTCTTT. It is translated as CASSLVSGAGEAFF.

Only one count was recorded for this clonotype. The chain employs TRBV6-5 and TRBJ2-6; D gene uncertain. The CDR3 is 18 amino acids. The germline CDR1 and CDR2 sequences are MNHEY and SVGAGI. V was trimmed by 2 bases and J by 2 bases, leaving 16 bases between them. CDR3: CASSYPREGRTGANVLTF. DNA for the CDR3: TGTGCCAGCAGTTACCCCAGAGAAGGCCGCACTGGGGCCAACGTCCTGACTTTC.

The chain has TRBV20-1 and TRBJ1-5; 11 nucleotides align to TRBD1. V was pared by 4 bases and J by 2 bases, with 10 bases of the junction left unmatched. Germline V lookup: CDR1 DFQATT, CDR2 SNEGSKA (reference sequence). The CDR3 has 17 amino acids. Written as DNA, the CDR3 is TGCAGTGCTACCCTTGGACAGGGGGCTAGGGGCAATCAGCCCCAGCATTTT. It encodes CSATLGQGARGNQPQHF.

V usage is TRBV20-1 and J usage is TRBJ1-1, with D perhaps TRBD1 (6 bases). V shed 6 bases and J shed 11 bases, with 16 bases lying between them. The CDR3 sequence is 11 residues long. The germline CDR1 and CDR2 sequences are DFQATT and SNEGSKA (reference sequence). CDR3 bases: TGCAGTGCAGGGGGAAGGGGTGCGGCTTTCTTT. As protein: CSAGGRGAAFF.

The chain uses TRBV3-1 and TRBJ2-7; D is possibly TRBD2 (5 bases). Germline CDR1 reads LGHDT; CDR2 reads YNNKEL (reference sequence). The CDR3 extends over 14 amino acids. Trimming cost V 4 bases and J 7 bases, with 17 bases left between them. The CDR3 spells CASSRTRIAYEQYF. The CDR3 DNA is TGTGCCAGCAGCCGAACTAGGATAGCGTATGAGCAGTACTTC.

The chain joins TRBV2 to TRBJ1-6; D unresolved. Trimming pared 1 base from V and 8 bases from J, leaving 9 bases between. The CDR3 consists of 14 residues. Germline-derived CDR1 and CDR2 are SNHLY and FYNNEI. CDR3 nucleotides: TGTGCCAGCAGTGAAGGGTCTGGATATTCACCCCTCCACTTT. Translation: CASSEGSGYSPLHF.

V usage is TRBV2 and J usage is TRBJ2-1; TRBD1 matches at 9 bases. This CDR3 is built from 12 residues. V shed 5 bases and J 15 bases; nucleotides not matched to a gene: 8. Germline CDR1 reads SNHLY; CDR2 reads FYNNEI. The CDR3 loop is CASSLDRGPRFF. CDR3 nucleotides: TGTGCCAGCAGTTTGGACAGGGGCCCTCGGTTCTTC. Together with reference TRBV2 and TRBJ2-1, the CDR3 gives the full variable domain: EPEVTQTPSHQVTQMGQEVILRCVPISNHLYFYWYRQILGQKVEFLVSFYNNEISEKSEIFDDQFSVERPDGSNFTLKIRSTKLEDSAMYFCASSLDRGPRFFGPGTRLTVL.

This clonotype occurred a few times. CDR3 nucleotides: TGTGCCAGCAGCTTAGCAGGGCGCAATCAGCCCCAGCATTTT. It specifies CASSLAGRNQPQHF. The gene calls are TRBV7-8 and TRBJ1-5, with D unclear. Germline CDR1 reads SGHVS; CDR2 reads FQNEAQ. V lost 0 bases and J 2 bases, leaving 5 bases between the germline ends. The CDR3 has 14 residues.

The chain has TRBV10-3 and TRBJ2-3, with 9 positions matching TRBD1. V shed 2 bases and J 1 base; nucleotides not matched to a gene: 4. This CDR3 comprises 16 residues. From germline, CDR1 is ENHRY and CDR2 SYGVKD. The CDR3 DNA is TGTGCCATCAGTGAGCTGGGACAGGGAGGCACAGATACGCAGTATTTT. As protein: CAISELGQGGTDTQYF.

This chain joins TRBV20-1 and TRBJ1-1; D is unresolved. Germline V CDR1 and CDR2: DFQATT, SNEGSKA (reference sequence). CDR3 size: 14 residues. V lost 3 bases to trimming and J lost 2 bases, with 13 bases between them. CDR3 nucleotides: TGCAGTGCTAGCGATGGAGGTTCAAACACTGAAGCTTTCTTT. Protein product: CSASDGGSNTEAFF.

The chain is built from TRBV20-1 and TRBJ2-7; D not resolved. The DNA matches TRBJ2-5 better at its end, which makes the J call doubtful. The germline gives CDR1 DFQATT, CDR2 SNEGSKA (reference sequence). The CDR3 loop spans 15 amino acids. The CDR3: CSASGGAAIGETQYF. The CDR3 DNA follows: TGCAGTGCTAGCGGCGGAGCCGCCATCGGGGAGACCCAGTACTTC.